This TCR beta chain was identified in a study of blood T cell repertoires in COVID-19. Study background: T cells, B-cell-depleted T cells, or PBMCs provided the cDNA or gDNA that served as material.

Original methodology: Reference gene primer amplification gave nucleated cell count estimates. Sequenced by immunoSEQ multiplex PCR; TCRdb stores in-frame clones only, minus some. V, J and clone size derive from that table, while D and trimming were established from the DNA sequence. This sample carries about 75,000 clones, about nine tenths of them seen once, and the ten largest clones take more than 5.5%. The V end was cut by 4 bases, the J end by 6 bases, with 5 bases between. Germline V gene lookup returns CDR1 SNHLY and CDR2 FYNNEI. The CDR3 totals 11 residues. Sequenced: peripheral blood. V gene TRBV2 combines with J gene TRBJ2-3, with no clear D. The sequence was obtained from a woman aged 50 to 60 with acute or convalescent COVID-19. The CDR3 coding sequence is TGTGCCAGCAGTGTCGGGGATACGCAGTATTTT. Its protein is CASSVGDTQYF.